Listed here are 2 T cell receptor beta chains from one sample, sequenced in a study of T-cell memory formation after mild COVID-19. TCRdb reprocessed the 5' RACE reads with MiXCR, giving one entry per CDR3 protein. The sample consists of tens of thousands of distinct CDR3 sequences, less than 15% of them appearing once. The sample consisted of PBMCs or a T cell subset sorted from them (not recorded which). The receptors were sampled from a man aged 18 to 29 who had mild COVID-19 (a few samples of this study predate the infection). Cell type and time point are not known.

A few counts support this clonotype. V is TRBV5-1 and J is TRBJ2-1; maybe TRBD1 (7 bases). The V end was cut by 0 bases, the J end by 0 bases, with 13 bases between. Germline loops: CDR1 SGHRS, CDR2 YFSETQ. The CDR3 runs to 17 residues. The CDR3 loop is CASSLEGGGNSYNEQFF. In nucleotides, the CDR3 is TGCGCCAGCAGCTTGGAAGGAGGGGGCAACTCCTACAATGAGCAGTTCTTC.

This chain uses TRBV7-9 with TRBJ2-1, with 13 positions matching TRBD2. CDR1 is SEHNR and CDR2 is FQNEAQ in the germline V gene (reference sequence). The ends lost 5 bases at V and 5 bases at J; junction bases unmatched: 6. The CDR3 covers 16 residues. CDR3 DNA: TGTGCCAGCAGCCCGACTAGCGGGGGGCCGAACAATGAGCAGTTCTTC. This codes for CASSPTSGGPNNEQFF.